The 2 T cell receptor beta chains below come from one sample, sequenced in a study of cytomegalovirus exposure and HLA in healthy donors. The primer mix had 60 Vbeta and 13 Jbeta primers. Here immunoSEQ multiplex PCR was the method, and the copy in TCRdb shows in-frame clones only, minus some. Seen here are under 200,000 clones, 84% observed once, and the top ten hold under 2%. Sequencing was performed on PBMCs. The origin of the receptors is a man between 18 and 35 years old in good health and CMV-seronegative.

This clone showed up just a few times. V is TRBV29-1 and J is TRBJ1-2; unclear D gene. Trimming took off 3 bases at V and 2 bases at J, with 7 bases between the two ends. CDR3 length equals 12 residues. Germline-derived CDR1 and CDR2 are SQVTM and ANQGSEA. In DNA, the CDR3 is TGCAGCGTTGATACGGTGAACTATGGCTACACCTTC. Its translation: CSVDTVNYGYTF.

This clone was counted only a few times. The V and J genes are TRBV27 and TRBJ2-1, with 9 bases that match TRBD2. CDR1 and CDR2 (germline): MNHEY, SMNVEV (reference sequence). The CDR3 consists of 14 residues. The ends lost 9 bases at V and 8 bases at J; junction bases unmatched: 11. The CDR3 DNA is TGTGCCAGTAAGGACGGTAGCGGGAGAGATGAGCAGTTCTTC. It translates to CASKDGSGRDEQFF.